These 4 T cell receptor beta chains originate from one sample sequenced in a study of T cells after yellow fever vaccination. TCRdb recomputed calls from the 5' RACE reads with MiXCR, one row per CDR3 protein. In the table there are around 310,000 distinct CDR3 sequences, 3.5% to 4.5% of which are singletons. Sequenced material: PBMCs, taken 15 days after the yellow fever booster vaccination. The origin of the receptors is a man between 18 and 29 years old who received the YFV17D yellow fever vaccine.

This clonotype was observed at least ten times. V is TRBV2 and J is TRBJ2-5; D unresolved. From germline, CDR1 is SNHLY and CDR2 FYNNEI. Trimming removed 3 bases from V and 5 bases from J, with 10 bases in between. This CDR3 is 13 amino acids long. DNA for the CDR3: TGTGCCAGCAGTGATTACGGTCCGGAGACCCAGTACTTC. This codes for CASSDYGPETQYF.

This clonotype was recorded at least ten times. This chain joins TRBV5-1 and TRBJ1-4; D gene ambiguous. The CDR3 has 15 residues. V was trimmed by 3 bases and J by 8 bases, leaving 17 bases between them. Germline loops: CDR1 SGHRS, CDR2 YFSETQ. The CDR3 sequence is CASSYQQGRPEKLFF. DNA of the CDR3: TGCGCCAGCAGCTACCAGCAAGGACGACCGGAAAAACTGTTTTTT.

This clonotype was detected many times. This rearrangement joins TRBV12-3 or TRBV12-4 to TRBJ2-7; D remains unclear. The CDR3 has 13 amino acids. V gave up 6 bases and J gave up 0 bases, with 9 bases separating them. CDR3 residues: CASRPTSSYEQYF. The CDR3 DNA sequence: TGTGCCAGCAGACCGACAAGCTCCTACGAGCAGTACTTC.

The table lists this clonotype with a few counts. This rearrangement joins TRBV2 to TRBJ2-3, with 10 bases that match TRBD2. Per germline, CDR1 SNHLY and CDR2 FYNNEI. Trimming at V came to 3 bases and at J to 5 bases, leaving 8 bases not matched to a gene. CDR3 length: 16 amino acids. The CDR3 is CASSDPSGGGIDTQYF. In DNA form, the CDR3 reads TGTGCCAGCAGTGACCCCAGCGGGGGGGGGATAGATACGCAGTATTTT. Full variable domain (rest looked up from reference TRBV2 and TRBJ2-3): EPEVTQTPSHQVTQMGQEVILRCVPISNHLYFYWYRQILGQKVEFLVSFYNNEISEKSEIFDDQFSVERPDGSNFTLKIRSTKLEDSAMYFCASSDPSGGGIDTQYFGPGTRLTVL.